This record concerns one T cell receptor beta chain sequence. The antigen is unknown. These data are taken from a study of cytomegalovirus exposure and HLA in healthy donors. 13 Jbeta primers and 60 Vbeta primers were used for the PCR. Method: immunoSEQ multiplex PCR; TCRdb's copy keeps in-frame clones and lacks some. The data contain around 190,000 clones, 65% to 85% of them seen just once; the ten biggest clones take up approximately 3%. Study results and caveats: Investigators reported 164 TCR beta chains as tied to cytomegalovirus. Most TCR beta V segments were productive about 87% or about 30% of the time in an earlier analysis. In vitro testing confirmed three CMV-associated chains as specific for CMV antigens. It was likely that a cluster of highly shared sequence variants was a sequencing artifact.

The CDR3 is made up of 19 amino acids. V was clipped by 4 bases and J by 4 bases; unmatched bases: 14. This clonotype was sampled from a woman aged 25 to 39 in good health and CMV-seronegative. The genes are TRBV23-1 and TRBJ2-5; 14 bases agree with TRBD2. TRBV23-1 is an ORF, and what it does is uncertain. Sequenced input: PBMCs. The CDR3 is CASSLLPGLAGVVRETQYF. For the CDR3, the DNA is TGCGCCAGCAGTCTTCTTCCGGGACTAGCGGGAGTTGTTCGAGAGACCCAGTACTTC.